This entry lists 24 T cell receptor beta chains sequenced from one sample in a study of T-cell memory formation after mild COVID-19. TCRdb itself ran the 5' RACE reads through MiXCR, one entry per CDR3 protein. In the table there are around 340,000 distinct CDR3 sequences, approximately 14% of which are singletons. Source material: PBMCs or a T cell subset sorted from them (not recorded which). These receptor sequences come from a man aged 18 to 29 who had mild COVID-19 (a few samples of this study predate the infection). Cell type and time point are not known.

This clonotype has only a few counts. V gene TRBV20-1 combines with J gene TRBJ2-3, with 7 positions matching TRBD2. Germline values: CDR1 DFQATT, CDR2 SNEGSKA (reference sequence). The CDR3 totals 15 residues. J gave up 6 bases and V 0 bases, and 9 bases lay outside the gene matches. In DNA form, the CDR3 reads TGCAGTGCTAGAGATCCAGAGCGGGGTAGCGATACGCAGTATTTT. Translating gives CSARDPERGSDTQYF.

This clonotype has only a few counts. CDR3 loop: CASSQPGLWDTQYF. CDR3 nucleotide sequence: TGCGCCAGCAGCCAGCCGGGACTATGGGATACGCAGTATTTT. This chain joins TRBV4-1 and TRBJ2-3, with 7 bases matching TRBD2. V was clipped by 3 bases and J by 6 bases; unmatched bases: 6. The germline V gene encodes CDR1 MGHRA and CDR2 YSYEKL. This CDR3 contains 14 residues.

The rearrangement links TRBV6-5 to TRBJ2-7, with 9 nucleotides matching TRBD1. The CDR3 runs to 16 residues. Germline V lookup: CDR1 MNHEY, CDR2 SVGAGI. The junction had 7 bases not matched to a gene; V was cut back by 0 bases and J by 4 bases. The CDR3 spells CASSYSATGGVYEQYF. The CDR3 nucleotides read TGTGCCAGCAGTTACTCAGCGACAGGGGGTGTGTACGAGCAGTACTTC.

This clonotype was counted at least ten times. Written as DNA, the CDR3 is TGTGCCAGCAGCTTAAGGGGCGGTGAGCAGTTCTTC. It translates to CASSLRGGEQFF. The J gene is TRBJ2-1, the V gene TRBV7-6; tentatively, D is TRBD1 (5 bases). Deletions cut 2 bases from V and 9 bases from J, with 8 bases between. CDR1 and CDR2 from the germline V gene are SGHVS and FNYEAQ. This CDR3 has 12 residues.

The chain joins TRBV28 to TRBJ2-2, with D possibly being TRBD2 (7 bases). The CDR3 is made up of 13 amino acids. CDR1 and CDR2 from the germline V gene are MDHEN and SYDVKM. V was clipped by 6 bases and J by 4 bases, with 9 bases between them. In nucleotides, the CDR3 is TGTGCCAGCAGGCGGGGGCCCACCGGGGAGCTGTTTTTT. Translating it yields CASRRGPTGELFF.

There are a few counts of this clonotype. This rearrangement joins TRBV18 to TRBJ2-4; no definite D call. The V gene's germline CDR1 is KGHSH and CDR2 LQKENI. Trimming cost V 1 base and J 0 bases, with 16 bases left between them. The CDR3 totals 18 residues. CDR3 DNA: TGTGCCAGCTCACCACTGGCGCCAGGAGCACTAGCCAAAAACATTCAGTACTTC. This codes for CASSPLAPGALAKNIQYF.

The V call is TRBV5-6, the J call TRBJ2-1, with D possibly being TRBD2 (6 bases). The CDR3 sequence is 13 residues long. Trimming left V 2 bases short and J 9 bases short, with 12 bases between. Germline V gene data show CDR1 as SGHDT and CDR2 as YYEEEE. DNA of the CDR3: TGTGCCAGCAGCTTTGGGGGGTTGCGTGAGCAGTTCTTC. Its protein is CASSFGGLREQFF.

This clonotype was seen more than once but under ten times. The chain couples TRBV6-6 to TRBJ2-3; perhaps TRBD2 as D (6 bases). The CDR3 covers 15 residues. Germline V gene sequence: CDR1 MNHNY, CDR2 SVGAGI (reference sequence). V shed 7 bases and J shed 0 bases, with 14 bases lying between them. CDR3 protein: CASTPAGPSTDTQYF. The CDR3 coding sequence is TGTGCCAGCACCCCTGCGGGACCTAGCACAGATACGCAGTATTTT.

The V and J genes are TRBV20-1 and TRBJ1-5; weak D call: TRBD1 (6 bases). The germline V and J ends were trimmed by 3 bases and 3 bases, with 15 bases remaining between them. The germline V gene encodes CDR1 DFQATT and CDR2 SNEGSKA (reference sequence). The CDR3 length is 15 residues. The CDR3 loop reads CSARLGGSVNQPQHF. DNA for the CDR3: TGCAGTGCTAGGTTGGGGGGCAGTGTCAATCAGCCCCAGCATTTT.

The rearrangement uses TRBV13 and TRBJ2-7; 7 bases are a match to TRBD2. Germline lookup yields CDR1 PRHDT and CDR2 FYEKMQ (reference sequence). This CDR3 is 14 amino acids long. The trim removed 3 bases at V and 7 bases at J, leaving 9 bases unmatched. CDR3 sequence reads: CASSFGGGHKEQYV. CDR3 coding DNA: TGTGCCAGCAGCTTTGGGGGGGGTCACAAAGAGCAGTACGTC.

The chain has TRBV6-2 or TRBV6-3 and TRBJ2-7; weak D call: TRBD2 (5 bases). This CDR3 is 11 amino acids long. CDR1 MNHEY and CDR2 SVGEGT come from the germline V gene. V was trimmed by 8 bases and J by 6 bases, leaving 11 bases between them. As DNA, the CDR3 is TGTGCCAGCCAAGTCGGGATCGAGCAGTACTTC. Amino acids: CASQVGIEQYF.

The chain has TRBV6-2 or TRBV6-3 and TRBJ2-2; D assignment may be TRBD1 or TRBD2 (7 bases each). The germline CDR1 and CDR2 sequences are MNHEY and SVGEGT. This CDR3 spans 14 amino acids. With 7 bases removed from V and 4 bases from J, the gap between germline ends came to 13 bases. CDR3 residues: CASTDREGTGELFF. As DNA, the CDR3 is TGTGCCAGCACCGACAGGGAGGGCACCGGGGAGCTGTTTTTT.

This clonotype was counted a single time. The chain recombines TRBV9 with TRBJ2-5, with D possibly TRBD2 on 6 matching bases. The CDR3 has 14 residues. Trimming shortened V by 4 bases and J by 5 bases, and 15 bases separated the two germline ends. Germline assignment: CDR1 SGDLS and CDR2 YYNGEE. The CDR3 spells CASSRAEGKETQYF. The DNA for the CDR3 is TGTGCCAGCAGCCGAGCGGAGGGTAAGGAGACCCAGTACTTC.

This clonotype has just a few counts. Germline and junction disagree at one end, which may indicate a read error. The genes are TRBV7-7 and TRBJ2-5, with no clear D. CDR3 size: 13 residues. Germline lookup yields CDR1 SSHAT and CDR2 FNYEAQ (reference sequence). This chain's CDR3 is CASSFQVQETQYF. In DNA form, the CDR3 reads TGTGCTAGCAGCTTCCAGGTCCAAGAGACCCAGTACTTC.

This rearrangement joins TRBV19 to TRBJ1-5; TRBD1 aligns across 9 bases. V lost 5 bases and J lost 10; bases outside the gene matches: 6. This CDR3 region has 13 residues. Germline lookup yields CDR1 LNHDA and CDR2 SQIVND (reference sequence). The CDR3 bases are TGTGCCAGTAGTCGACAGGGGGACGGACCCCAGCATTTT. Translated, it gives CASSRQGDGPQHF. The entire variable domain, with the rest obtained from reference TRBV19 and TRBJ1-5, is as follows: DGGITQSPKYLFRKEGQNVTLSCEQNLNHDAMYWYRQDPGQGLRLIYYSQIVNDFQKGDIAEGYSVSREKKESFPLTVTSAQKNPTAFYLCASSRQGDGPQHFGDGTRLSIL.

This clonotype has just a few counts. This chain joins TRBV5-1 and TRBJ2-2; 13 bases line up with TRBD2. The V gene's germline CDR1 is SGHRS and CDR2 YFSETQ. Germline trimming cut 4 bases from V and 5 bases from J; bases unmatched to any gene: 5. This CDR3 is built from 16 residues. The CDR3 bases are TGCGCCAGCAGCCGACTAGCGGGGGGATCTACCGGGGAGCTGTTTTTT. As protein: CASSRLAGGSTGELFF.

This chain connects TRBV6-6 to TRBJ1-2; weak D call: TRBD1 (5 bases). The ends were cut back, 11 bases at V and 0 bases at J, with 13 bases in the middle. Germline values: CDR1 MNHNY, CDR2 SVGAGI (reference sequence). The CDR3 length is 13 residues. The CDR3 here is CAGGGGANYGYTF. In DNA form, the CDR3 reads TGTGCCGGGGGAGGAGGGGCTAACTATGGCTACACCTTC.

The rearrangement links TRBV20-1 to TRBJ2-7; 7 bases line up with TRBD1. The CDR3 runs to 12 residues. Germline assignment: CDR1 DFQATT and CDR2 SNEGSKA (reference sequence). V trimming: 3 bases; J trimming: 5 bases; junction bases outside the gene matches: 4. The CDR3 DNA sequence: TGCAGTGCTAGTGGTACAGGGGACGAGCAGTACGTC. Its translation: CSASGTGDEQYV.

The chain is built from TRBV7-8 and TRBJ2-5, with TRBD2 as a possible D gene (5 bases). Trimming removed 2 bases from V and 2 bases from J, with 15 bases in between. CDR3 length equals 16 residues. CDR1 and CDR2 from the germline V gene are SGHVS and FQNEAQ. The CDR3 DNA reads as TGTGCCAGCAGCTTATGGTATCGGGGTAGGCAAGAGACCCAGTACTTC. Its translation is CASSLWYRGRQETQYF.

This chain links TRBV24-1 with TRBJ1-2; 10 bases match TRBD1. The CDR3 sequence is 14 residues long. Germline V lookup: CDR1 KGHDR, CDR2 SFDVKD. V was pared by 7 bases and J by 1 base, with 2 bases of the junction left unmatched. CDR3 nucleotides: TGTGCCACCAGGGGGACAGGGGATAACTATGGCTACACCTTC. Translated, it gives CATRGTGDNYGYTF.

CDR3 sequence: CSVQKGQSEETQYF. Written as DNA, the CDR3 is TGCAGCGTTCAAAAGGGACAGTCTGAAGAGACCCAGTACTTC. The V and J genes are TRBV29-1 and TRBJ2-5; 7 bases fit TRBD1. This CDR3 comprises 14 residues. Germline V gene data show CDR1 as SQVTM and CDR2 as ANQGSEA. The ends lost 5 bases at V and 3 bases at J; junction bases unmatched: 9.

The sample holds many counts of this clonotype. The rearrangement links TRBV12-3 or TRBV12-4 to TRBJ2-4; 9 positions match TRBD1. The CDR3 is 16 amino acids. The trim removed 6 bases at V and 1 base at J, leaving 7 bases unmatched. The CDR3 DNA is TGTGCCAGCAGATCCCTAGGGACAGGGGCCAAAAACATTCAGTACTTC. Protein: CASRSLGTGAKNIQYF.

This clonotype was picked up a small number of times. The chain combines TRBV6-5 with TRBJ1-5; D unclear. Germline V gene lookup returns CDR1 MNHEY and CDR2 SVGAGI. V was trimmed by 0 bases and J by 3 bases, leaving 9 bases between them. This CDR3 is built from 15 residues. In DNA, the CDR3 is TGTGCCAGCAGTTACTCGGCGAATAACAATCAGCCCCAGCATTTT. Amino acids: CASSYSANNNQPQHF.

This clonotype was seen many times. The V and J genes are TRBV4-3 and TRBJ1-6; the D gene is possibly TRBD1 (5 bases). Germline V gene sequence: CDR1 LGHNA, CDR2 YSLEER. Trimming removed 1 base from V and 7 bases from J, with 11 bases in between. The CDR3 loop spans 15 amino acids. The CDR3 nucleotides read TGCGCCAGCAGCCAAGTTCTGGGGCAGAATTCACCCCTCCACTTT. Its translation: CASSQVLGQNSPLHF.